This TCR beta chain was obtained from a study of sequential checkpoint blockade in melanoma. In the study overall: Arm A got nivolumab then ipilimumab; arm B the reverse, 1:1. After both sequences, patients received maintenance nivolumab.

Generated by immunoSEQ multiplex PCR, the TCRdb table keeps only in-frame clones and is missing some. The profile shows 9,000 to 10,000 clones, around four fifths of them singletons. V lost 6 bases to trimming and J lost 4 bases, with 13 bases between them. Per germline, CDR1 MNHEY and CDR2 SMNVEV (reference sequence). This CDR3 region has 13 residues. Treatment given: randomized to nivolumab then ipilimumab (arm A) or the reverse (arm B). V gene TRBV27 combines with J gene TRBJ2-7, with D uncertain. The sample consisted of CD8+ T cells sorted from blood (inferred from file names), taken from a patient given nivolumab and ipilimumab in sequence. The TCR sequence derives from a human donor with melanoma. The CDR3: CASSAKLPYEQYF. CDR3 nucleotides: TGTGCCAGCAGCGCCAAACTCCCGTACGAGCAGTACTTC.